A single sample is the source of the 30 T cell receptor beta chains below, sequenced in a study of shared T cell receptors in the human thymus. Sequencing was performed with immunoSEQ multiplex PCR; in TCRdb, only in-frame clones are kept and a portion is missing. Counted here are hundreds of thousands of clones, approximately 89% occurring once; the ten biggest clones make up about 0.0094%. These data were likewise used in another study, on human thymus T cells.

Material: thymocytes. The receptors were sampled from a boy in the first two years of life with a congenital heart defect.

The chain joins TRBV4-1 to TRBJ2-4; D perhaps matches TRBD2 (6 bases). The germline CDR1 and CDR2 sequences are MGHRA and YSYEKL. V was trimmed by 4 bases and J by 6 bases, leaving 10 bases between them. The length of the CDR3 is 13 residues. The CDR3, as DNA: TGCGCCAGCAGCCCCCGCGGGACAAACATTCAGTACTTC. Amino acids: CASSPRGTNIQYF.

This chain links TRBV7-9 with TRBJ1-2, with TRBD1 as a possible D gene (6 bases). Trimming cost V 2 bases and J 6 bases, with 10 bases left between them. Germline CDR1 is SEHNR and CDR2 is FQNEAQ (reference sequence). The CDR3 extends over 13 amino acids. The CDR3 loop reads CASSLTGQHGYTF. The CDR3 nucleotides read TGTGCCAGCAGCTTAACCGGACAGCATGGCTACACCTTC.

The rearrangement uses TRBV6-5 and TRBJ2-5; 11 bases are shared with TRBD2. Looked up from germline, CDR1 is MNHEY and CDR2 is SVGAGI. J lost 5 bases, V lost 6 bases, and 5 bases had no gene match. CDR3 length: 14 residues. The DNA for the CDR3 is TGTGCCAGCAGACCTAGCGGGGGGCGGGAGACCCAGTACTTC. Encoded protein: CASRPSGGRETQYF.

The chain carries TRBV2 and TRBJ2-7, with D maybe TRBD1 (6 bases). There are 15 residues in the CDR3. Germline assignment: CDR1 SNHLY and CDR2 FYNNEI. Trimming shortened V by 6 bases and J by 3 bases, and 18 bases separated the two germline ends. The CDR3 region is CASSVQGLQSYEQYF. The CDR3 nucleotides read TGTGCCAGCAGCGTTCAGGGGCTACAAAGCTACGAGCAGTACTTC.

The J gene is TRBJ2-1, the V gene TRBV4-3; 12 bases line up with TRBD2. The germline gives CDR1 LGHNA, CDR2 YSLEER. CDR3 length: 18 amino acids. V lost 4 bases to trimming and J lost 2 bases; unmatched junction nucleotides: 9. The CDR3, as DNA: TGCGCCAGCAGCCGAGGACTTAGGACTAGCGGGACCTACAATGAGCAGTTCTTC. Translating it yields CASSRGLRTSGTYNEQFF.

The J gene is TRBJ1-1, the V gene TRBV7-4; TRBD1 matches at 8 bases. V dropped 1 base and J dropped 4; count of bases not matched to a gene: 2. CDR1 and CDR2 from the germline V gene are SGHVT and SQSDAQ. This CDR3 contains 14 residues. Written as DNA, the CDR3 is TGTGCCAGCAGCTTAGGCCAGGGGGCCACTGAAGCTTTCTTT. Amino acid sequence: CASSLGQGATEAFF.

The CDR3 is CASSPLEGTETQYF. In nucleotides, the CDR3 is TGTGCCAGTAGCCCACTAGAGGGTACAGAGACCCAGTACTTC. The chain employs TRBV19 and TRBJ2-5, with D possibly being TRBD2 (5 bases). The CDR3 length is 14 residues. Germline CDR1 reads LNHDA; CDR2 reads SQIVND (reference sequence). The ends were cut back, 6 bases at V and 4 bases at J, with 15 bases in the middle. The whole variable domain, filled in from reference TRBV19 and TRBJ2-5, reads DGGITQSPKYLFRKEGQNVTLSCEQNLNHDAMYWYRQDPGQGLRLIYYSQIVNDFQKGDIAEGYSVSREKKESFPLTVTSAQKNPTAFYLCASSPLEGTETQYFGPGTRLLVL.

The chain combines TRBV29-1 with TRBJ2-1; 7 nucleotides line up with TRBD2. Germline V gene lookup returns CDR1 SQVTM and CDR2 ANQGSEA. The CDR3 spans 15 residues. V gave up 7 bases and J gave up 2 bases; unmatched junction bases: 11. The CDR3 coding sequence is TGCAGCGGGGGAGGCTACGCGGGGGCCTACAATGAGCAGTTCTTC. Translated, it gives CSGGGYAGAYNEQFF.

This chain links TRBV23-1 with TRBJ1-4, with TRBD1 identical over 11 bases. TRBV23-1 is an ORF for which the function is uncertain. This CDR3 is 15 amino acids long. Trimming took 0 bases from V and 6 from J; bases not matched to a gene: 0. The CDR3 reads CASSQSGQGDEKLFF. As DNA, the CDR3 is TGCGCCAGCAGTCAATCGGGACAGGGGGATGAAAAACTGTTTTTT.

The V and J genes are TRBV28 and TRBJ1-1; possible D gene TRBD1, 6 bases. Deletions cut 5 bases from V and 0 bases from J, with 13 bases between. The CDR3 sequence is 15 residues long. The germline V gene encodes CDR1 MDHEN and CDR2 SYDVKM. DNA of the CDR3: TGTGCCAGCAGTAGCTGGACAGACTTGAACACTGAAGCTTTCTTT. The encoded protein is CASSSWTDLNTEAFF.

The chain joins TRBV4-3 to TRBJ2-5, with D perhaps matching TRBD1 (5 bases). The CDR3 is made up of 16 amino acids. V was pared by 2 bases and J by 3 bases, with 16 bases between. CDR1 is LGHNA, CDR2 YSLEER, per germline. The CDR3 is CASSQQRQRHKETQYF. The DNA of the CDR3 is TGCGCCAGCAGCCAACAGAGACAGCGACATAAAGAGACCCAGTACTTC.

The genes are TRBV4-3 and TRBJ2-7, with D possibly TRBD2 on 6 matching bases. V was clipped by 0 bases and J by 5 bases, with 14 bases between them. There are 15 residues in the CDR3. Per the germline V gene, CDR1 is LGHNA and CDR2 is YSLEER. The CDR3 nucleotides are TGCGCCAGCAGCCAAGAAGAACCGGGAGTCCACGAGCAGTACTTC. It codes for CASSQEEPGVHEQYF.

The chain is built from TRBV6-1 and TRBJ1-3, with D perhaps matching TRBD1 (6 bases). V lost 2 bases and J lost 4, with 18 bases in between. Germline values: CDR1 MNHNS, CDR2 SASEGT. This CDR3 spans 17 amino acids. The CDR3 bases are TGTGCCAGCAGTGAAACGCCTAGGGGGATTTCGGGAAACACCATATATTTT. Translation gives CASSETPRGISGNTIYF.

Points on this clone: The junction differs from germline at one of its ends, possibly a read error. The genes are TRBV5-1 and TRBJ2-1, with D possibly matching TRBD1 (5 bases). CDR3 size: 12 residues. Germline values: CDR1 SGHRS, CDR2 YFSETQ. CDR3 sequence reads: CACRVDPNEQFF. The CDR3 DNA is TGCGCCTGCAGGGTAGATCCCAATGAGCAGTTCTTC. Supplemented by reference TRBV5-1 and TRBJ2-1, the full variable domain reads KAGVTQTPRYLIKTRGQQVTLSCSPISGHRSVSWYQQTPGQGLQFLFEYFSETQRNKGNFPGRFSGRQFSNSRSEMNVSTLELGDSALYLCACRVDPNEQFFGPGTRLTVL.

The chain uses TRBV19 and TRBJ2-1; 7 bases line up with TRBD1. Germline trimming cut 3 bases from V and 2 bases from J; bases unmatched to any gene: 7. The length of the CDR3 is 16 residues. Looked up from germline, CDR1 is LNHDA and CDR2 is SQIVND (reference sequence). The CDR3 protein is CASSISTGDPYNEQFF. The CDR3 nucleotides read TGTGCCAGTAGTATTTCTACAGGGGATCCCTACAATGAGCAGTTCTTC.

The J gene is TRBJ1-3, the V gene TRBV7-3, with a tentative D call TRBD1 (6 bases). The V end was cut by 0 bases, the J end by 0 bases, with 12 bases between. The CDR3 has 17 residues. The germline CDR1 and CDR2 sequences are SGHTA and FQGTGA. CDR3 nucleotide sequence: TGTGCCAGCAGCTTAACGGGGGCGTCCAGCTCTGGAAACACCATATATTTT. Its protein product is CASSLTGASSSGNTIYF.

CDR3 loop: CASSRRTGNVNEKLFF. Here the CDR3 DNA reads TGTGCCAGCAGTCGTAGGACAGGGAATGTTAATGAAAAACTGTTTTTT. J is TRBJ1-4 and V is TRBV27, with TRBD1 matching over 8 bases. Trimming removed 5 bases from V and 4 bases from J; junction bases left unmatched: 9. The CDR3 spans 16 residues. Per germline, CDR1 MNHEY and CDR2 SMNVEV (reference sequence).

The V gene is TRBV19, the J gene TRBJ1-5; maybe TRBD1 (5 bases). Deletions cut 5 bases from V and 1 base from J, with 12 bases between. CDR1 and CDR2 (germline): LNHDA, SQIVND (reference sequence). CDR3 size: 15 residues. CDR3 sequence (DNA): TGTGCCAGTAGTTTGGGAGGGGAGAGCAATCAGCCCCAGCATTTT. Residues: CASSLGGESNQPQHF. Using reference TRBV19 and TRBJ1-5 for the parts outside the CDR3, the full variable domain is DGGITQSPKYLFRKEGQNVTLSCEQNLNHDAMYWYRQDPGQGLRLIYYSQIVNDFQKGDIAEGYSVSREKKESFPLTVTSAQKNPTAFYLCASSLGGESNQPQHFGDGTRLSIL.

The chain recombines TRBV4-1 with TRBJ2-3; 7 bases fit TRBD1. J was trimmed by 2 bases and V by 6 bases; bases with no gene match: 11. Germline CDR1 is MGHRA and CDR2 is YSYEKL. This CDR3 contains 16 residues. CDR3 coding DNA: TGCGCCAGCAGGGGGATAAGGGGGCAGGACACAGATACGCAGTATTTT. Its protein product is CASRGIRGQDTDTQYF.

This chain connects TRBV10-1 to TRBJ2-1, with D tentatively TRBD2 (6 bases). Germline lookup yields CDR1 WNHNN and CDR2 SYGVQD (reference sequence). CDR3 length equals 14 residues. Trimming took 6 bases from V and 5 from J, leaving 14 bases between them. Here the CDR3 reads CASSARDLHNEQFF. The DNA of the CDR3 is TGCGCCAGCAGCGCCAGGGACTTACACAATGAGCAGTTCTTC.

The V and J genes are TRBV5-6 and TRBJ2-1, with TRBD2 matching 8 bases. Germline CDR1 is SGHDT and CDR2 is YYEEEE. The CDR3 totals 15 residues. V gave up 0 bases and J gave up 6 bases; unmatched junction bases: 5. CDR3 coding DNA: TGTGCCAGCAGCTTGGCGGGGGGGCTGGGCAATGAGCAGTTCTTC. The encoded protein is CASSLAGGLGNEQFF.

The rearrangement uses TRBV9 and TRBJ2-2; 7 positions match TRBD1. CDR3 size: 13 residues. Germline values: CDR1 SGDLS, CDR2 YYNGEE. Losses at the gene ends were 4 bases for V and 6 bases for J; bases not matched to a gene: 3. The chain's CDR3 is CASSLQGAGELFF. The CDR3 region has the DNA TGTGCCAGCAGCCTCCAGGGGGCCGGGGAGCTGTTTTTT.

CDR3 protein: CASKSSGSSPDTQYF. The CDR3 DNA follows: TGCGCCAGCAAGTCTAGCGGGAGTTCGCCCGATACGCAGTATTTT. This rearrangement joins TRBV5-1 to TRBJ2-3, with 10 bases identical to TRBD2. With 6 bases clipped from V and 6 bases from J, the junction kept 10 bases outside the gene matches. CDR3 size: 15 residues. CDR1 and CDR2 from the germline V gene are SGHRS and YFSETQ. The full variable domain, its missing parts supplied by reference TRBV5-1 and TRBJ2-3, is KAGVTQTPRYLIKTRGQQVTLSCSPISGHRSVSWYQQTPGQGLQFLFEYFSETQRNKGNFPGRFSGRQFSNSRSEMNVSTLELGDSALYLCASKSSGSSPDTQYFGPGTRLTVL.

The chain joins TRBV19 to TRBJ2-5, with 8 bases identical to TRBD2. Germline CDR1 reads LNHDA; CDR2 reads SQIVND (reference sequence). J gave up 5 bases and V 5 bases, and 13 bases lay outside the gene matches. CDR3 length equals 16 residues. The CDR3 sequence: CASSLVAGPWGETQYF. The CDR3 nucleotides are TGTGCCAGTAGTCTTGTAGCGGGACCCTGGGGGGAGACCCAGTACTTC.

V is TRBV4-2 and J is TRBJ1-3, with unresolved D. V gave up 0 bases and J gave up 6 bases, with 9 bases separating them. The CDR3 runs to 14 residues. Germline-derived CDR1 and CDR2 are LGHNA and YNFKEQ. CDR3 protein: CASSQDNPVNTIYF. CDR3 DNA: TGTGCCAGCAGCCAAGATAATCCGGTAAACACCATATATTTT.

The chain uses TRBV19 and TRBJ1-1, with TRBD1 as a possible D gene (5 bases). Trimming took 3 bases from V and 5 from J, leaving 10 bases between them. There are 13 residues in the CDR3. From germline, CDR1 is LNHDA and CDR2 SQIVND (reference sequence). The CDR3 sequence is CASSIVGGTEAFF. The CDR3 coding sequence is TGTGCCAGTAGTATTGTGGGGGGTACTGAAGCTTTCTTT. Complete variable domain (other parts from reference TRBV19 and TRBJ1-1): DGGITQSPKYLFRKEGQNVTLSCEQNLNHDAMYWYRQDPGQGLRLIYYSQIVNDFQKGDIAEGYSVSREKKESFPLTVTSAQKNPTAFYLCASSIVGGTEAFFGQGTRLTVV.

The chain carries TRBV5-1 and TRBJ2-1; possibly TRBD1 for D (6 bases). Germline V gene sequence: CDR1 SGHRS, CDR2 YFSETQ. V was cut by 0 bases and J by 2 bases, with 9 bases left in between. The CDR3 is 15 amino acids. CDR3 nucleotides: TGCGCCAGCAGCTTGGACGGGACAACCTACAATGAGCAGTTCTTC. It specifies CASSLDGTTYNEQFF. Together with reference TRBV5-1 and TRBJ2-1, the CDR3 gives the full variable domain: KAGVTQTPRYLIKTRGQQVTLSCSPISGHRSVSWYQQTPGQGLQFLFEYFSETQRNKGNFPGRFSGRQFSNSRSEMNVSTLELGDSALYLCASSLDGTTYNEQFFGPGTRLTVL.

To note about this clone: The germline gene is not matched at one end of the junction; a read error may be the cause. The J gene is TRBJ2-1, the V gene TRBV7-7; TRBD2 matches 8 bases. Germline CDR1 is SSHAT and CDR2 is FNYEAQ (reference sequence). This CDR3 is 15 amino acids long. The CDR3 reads CASSLDGGAYNEQFF. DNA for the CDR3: TGTGCTAGCAGCTTAGACGGGGGGGCTTACAATGAGCAGTTCTTC.

The CDR3 region has the DNA TGCGCCAGCAGCTCGGCCCTCGTGGACAATTTGAACACTGAAGCTTTCTTT. Residues: CASSSALVDNLNTEAFF. V and J are TRBV5-1 and TRBJ1-1; possibly TRBD1 for D (5 bases). Germline CDR1 reads SGHRS; CDR2 reads YFSETQ. The CDR3 has 17 residues. Trimming removed 3 bases at V and 0 bases at J, with 18 bases between. Full variable domain (remainder filled in from reference TRBV5-1 and TRBJ1-1): KAGVTQTPRYLIKTRGQQVTLSCSPISGHRSVSWYQQTPGQGLQFLFEYFSETQRNKGNFPGRFSGRQFSNSRSEMNVSTLELGDSALYLCASSSALVDNLNTEAFFGQGTRLTVV.

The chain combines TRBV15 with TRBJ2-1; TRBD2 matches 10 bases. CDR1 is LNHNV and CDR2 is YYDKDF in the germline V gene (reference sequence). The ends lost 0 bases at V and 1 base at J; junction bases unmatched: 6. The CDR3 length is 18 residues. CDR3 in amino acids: CATSRESGRVKSYNEQFF. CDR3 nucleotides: TGTGCCACCAGCAGAGAGAGCGGGAGGGTAAAGTCCTACAATGAGCAGTTCTTC.